The present entry profiles one T cell receptor (beta chain) with its context. This sample stems from a study of control samples from healthy donors and cancer patients. The germline V gene encodes CDR1 SGHNT and CDR2 YYREEE (reference sequence). The CDR3 totals 16 residues. V lost 3 bases and J 5 bases, leaving 21 bases between the germline ends. Clones were sequenced by immunoSEQ multiplex PCR, and TCRdb holds only the in-frame ones, with some missing. The table includes under 140,000 clones, approximately 87% detected once. The chain combines TRBV5-4 with TRBJ2-7, with TRBD1 as a possible D gene (6 bases). Material: PBMCs. This receptor was identified in a woman aged 55-70 years with lung cancer. CDR3 DNA sequence: TGTGCCAGCAGCTCCCCGCCCGGGACACGGCCTAACGAGCAGTACTTC. Amino acids: CASSSPPGTRPNEQYF. Complete variable domain (other parts from reference TRBV5-4 and TRBJ2-7): ETGVTQSPTHLIKTRGQQVTLRCSSQSGHNTVSWYQQALGQGPQFIFQYYREEENGRGNFPPRFSGLQFPNYSSELNVNALELDDSALYLCASSSPPGTRPNEQYFGPGTRLTVT.